The rows below give T cell receptor beta chains drawn from one sample of a study of T cell changes during pregnancy in multiple sclerosis. The repertoire was sequenced with immunoSEQ multiplex PCR; TCRdb's copy has only in-frame clones and lacks some. Of some 80,000 clones listed, 80% to 90% are singletons. The sample consisted of peripheral blood, taken in the first trimester of pregnancy. Every receptor here comes from a female donor in good health, enrolled as a control in a pregnancy study. CDR3s include the opening cysteine and the closing phenylalanine or tryptophan. A D gene is named only where the DNA matches it firmly. Not every row has a clone size; where given, it reads once, few, many or a size class.

length: 13
J: TRBJ2-5
D: TRBD1
V: TRBV28
size: NA
DNA: TGTGCCAGCAGGGACAGGGCCCAAGAGACCCAGTACTTC
CDR3: CASRDRAQETQYF

length: 16
J: TRBJ1-5
D: NA
V: TRBV19
size: once
DNA: TGTGCCAGTAGTATAGTATCCTGGCCTAGCAATCAGCCCCAGCATTTT
CDR3: CASSIVSWPSNQPQHF

length: 15
J: TRBJ2-7
D: TRBD1
V: TRBV7-9
size: NA
DNA: TGTGCCAGCAGCGGGACCGGGACAGGTCTTTACGAGCAGTACTTC
CDR3: CASSGTGTGLYEQYF

length: 15
J: TRBJ2-7
D: NA
V: TRBV21-1
size: NA
DNA: TGTGCCAGCAGCAAAGGTCGTGGGAGGTCCTACGAGCAGTACTTC
CDR3: CASSKGRGRSYEQYF

length: 15
J: TRBJ2-1
D: TRBD2
V: TRBV30
size: once
DNA: TGTGCCTGGAGTGTGATCCTAGCGGGGCTCAATGAGCAGTTCTTC
CDR3: CAWSVILAGLNEQFF

length: 17
J: TRBJ1-2
D: NA
V: TRBV4-3
size: NA
DNA: TGCGCCAGCAGCCAAGGAGACAGAAGACAGACTAACTATGGCTACACCTTC
CDR3: CASSQGDRRQTNYGYTF

length: 15
J: TRBJ1-1
D: NA
V: TRBV5-1
size: NA
DNA: TGCGCCAGCAGCTTGGCGGGACTGTGGAACACTGAAGCTTTCTTT
CDR3: CASSLAGLWNTEAFF

length: 16
J: TRBJ2-1
D: TRBD2
V: TRBV7-9
size: once
DNA: TGTGCCAGCAGCTTTACTAGCGGATCCACCTACAATGAGCAGTTCTTC
CDR3: CASSFTSGSTYNEQFF

length: 12
J: TRBJ1-5
D: NA
V: TRBV27
size: NA
DNA: TGTGCCAGCGGGGCACGAAATCAGCCCCAGCATTTT
CDR3: CASGARNQPQHF

length: 14
J: TRBJ1-3
D: TRBD1
V: TRBV5-1
size: NA
DNA: TGCGCCAGCAGCTTAGGACAGGATGAAGGCACCATATATTTT
CDR3: CASSLGQDEGTIYF

length: 13
J: TRBJ1-2
D: NA
V: TRBV5-1
size: NA
DNA: TGCGCCAGCAGCTTCGGGGGAGAGGGTGGCTACACCTTC
CDR3: CASSFGGEGGYTF